This entry lists 26 T cell receptor beta chains sequenced from one sample in a study of regulatory T cells. These receptors' targets are unknown. Study-level results: In CD3G-deficient patients, conventional CD4+ T cells were enriched for hydrophobic CDR3 residues at positions 6 and 7.

Primers: 52 TRBV forward and 13 TRBJ reverse. Produced via immunoSEQ multiplex PCR; TCRdb's table is partial and in-frame only. This table has tens of thousands of clones, about 93% appearing once. The sequencing input was conventional CD4+ T cells sorted from blood. The receptors shown here come from a child aged 2-15 years with CD3G deficiency.

The chain couples TRBV4-2 to TRBJ2-1, with 8 bases lining up with TRBD2. Trimming cost V 7 bases and J 9 bases; bases outside gene matches: 14. Per germline, CDR1 LGHNA and CDR2 YNFKEQ. The CDR3 is made up of 15 amino acids. The CDR3, as DNA: TGTGCCAGCACCAGAAGGGGGACTAGAGTAGGTGAGCAGTTCTTC. Translation gives CASTRRGTRVGEQFF.

The chain recombines TRBV6-1 with TRBJ2-1; D not certain. The CDR3 covers 13 residues. Germline V gives CDR1 MNHNS, CDR2 SASEGT. Trimming cost V 6 bases and J 9 bases, with 15 bases left between them. Written as DNA, the CDR3 is TGTGCCAGCAGGGCCCGAGTCCTCTCTGAGCAGTTCTTC. Amino acid sequence: CASRARVLSEQFF.

The chain recombines TRBV18 with TRBJ1-2; TRBD1 is a possible D gene (6 bases). Trimming stripped 3 bases from V and 2 bases from J, with 7 bases between. Germline CDR1 KGHSH, CDR2 LQKENI. The CDR3 runs 13 residues. The CDR3 spells CASSPDSNYGYTF. CDR3 nucleotide sequence: TGTGCCAGCTCACCGGACAGCAACTATGGCTACACCTTC.

In its sample, this clone was seen a few times. The V and J genes are TRBV28 and TRBJ1-5, with no clear D. Trimming cost V 4 bases and J 0 bases, with 7 bases left between them. The germline V gene has CDR1 MDHEN and CDR2 SYDVKM. The CDR3 is 14 amino acids. The CDR3 DNA sequence: TGTGCCAGCAGTTATGGATATAGCAATCAGCCCCAGCATTTT. Protein: CASSYGYSNQPQHF.

With regard to this clone: At one end the junction does not follow the germline gene, possibly because of a read error. The sample holds other DNA sequences that translate to the same CDR3. The chain joins TRBV5-1 to TRBJ1-5, with D maybe TRBD1 (6 bases). Germline V gene data show CDR1 as SGHRS and CDR2 as YFSETQ. CDR3 length: 15 amino acids. This CDR3 is CASSLEGGFNQPQHF. As DNA, the CDR3 is TGCGCCAGCAGCTTGGAAGGGGGGTTCAATCAACCCCAGCATTTT.

The chain couples TRBV27 to TRBJ2-5; 11 bases map to TRBD2. The CDR3 loop spans 13 amino acids. V was clipped by 5 bases and J by 11 bases; unmatched bases: 7. Germline loops: CDR1 MNHEY, CDR2 SMNVEV (reference sequence). CDR3 in DNA: TGTGCCAGCAGTCCGATAGCGGGAGGGCATCAGTACTTC. This codes for CASSPIAGGHQYF.

The J gene is TRBJ2-3, the V gene TRBV5-1, with D uncertain. CDR1 is SGHRS and CDR2 is YFSETQ in the germline V gene. V was cut by 4 bases and J by 4 bases, with 13 bases left in between. This CDR3 region has 14 residues. The CDR3 here is CASSPNGPADTQYF. CDR3 bases: TGCGCCAGCAGCCCCAACGGGCCGGCAGATACGCAGTATTTT.

V usage is TRBV28 and J usage is TRBJ1-1; possible D gene TRBD1, 6 bases. This CDR3 has 15 residues. V lost 3 bases and J 3 bases, leaving 14 bases between the germline ends. Per the germline V gene, CDR1 is MDHEN and CDR2 is SYDVKM. As DNA, the CDR3 is TGTGCCAGCAGTTTGAAAGGGGGGAGGTACACTGAAGCTTTCTTT. Residues: CASSLKGGRYTEAFF.

The chain links TRBV28 to TRBJ2-7; 7 positions match TRBD1. Germline V gives CDR1 MDHEN, CDR2 SYDVKM. V lost 5 bases to trimming and J lost 1 base; unmatched junction nucleotides: 2. This CDR3 region has 13 residues. CDR3 coding DNA: TGTGCCAGCAGTCCGGGACAGTCCTACGAGCAGTACTTC. Amino acids: CASSPGQSYEQYF.

The rearrangement links TRBV6-1 to TRBJ1-2, with D perhaps TRBD1 (5 bases). Trimming removed 6 bases at V and 6 bases at J, with 17 bases between. Germline V gene lookup returns CDR1 MNHNS and CDR2 SASEGT. This CDR3 has 14 amino acids. Here the CDR3 reads CASRRGPPGDGYTF. The CDR3 DNA reads as TGTGCCAGCAGGAGGGGACCGCCGGGGGATGGCTACACCTTC.

Remarks on this clone: This same CDR3 is encoded by further DNA sequences in the sample. The chain is built from TRBV7-9 and TRBJ2-1; D gene unclear. Germline lookup yields CDR1 SEHNR and CDR2 FQNEAQ (reference sequence). The CDR3 is 11 amino acids. The V end lost 3 bases, the J end lost 5 bases, and 2 bases lay between the germline ends. Here the CDR3 reads CASSLDNEQFF. The CDR3 nucleotides read TGTGCCAGCAGCTTGGACAATGAGCAGTTCTTC.

This clone was detected once. The chain combines TRBV28 with TRBJ1-5; tentatively, D is TRBD1 (5 bases). The CDR3 has 15 amino acids. Germline values: CDR1 MDHEN, CDR2 SYDVKM. Trimming stripped 9 bases from V and 2 bases from J, with 17 bases between. CDR3 sequence: CASAQGSTGNQPQHF. In nucleotides, the CDR3 is TGTGCCAGTGCCCAGGGCTCAACGGGCAATCAGCCCCAGCATTTT.

With regard to this clone: Other DNA sequences of this sample code for an identical CDR3. This chain connects TRBV28 to TRBJ2-7; D is possibly TRBD1 or TRBD2 (5 bases each). Trimming cost V 4 bases and J 0 bases, with 7 bases left between them. The CDR3 is 13 residues long. Looked up from germline, CDR1 is MDHEN and CDR2 is SYDVKM. This CDR3 is CASSSGASYEQYF. CDR3 in DNA: TGTGCCAGCAGTTCCGGGGCCTCCTACGAGCAGTACTTC.

V gene TRBV28 combines with J gene TRBJ2-7; D call uncertain. V was trimmed by 4 bases and J by 1 base, leaving 17 bases between them. The germline V gene has CDR1 MDHEN and CDR2 SYDVKM. The length of the CDR3 is 16 residues. The CDR3 nucleotides read TGTGCCAGCAGTTACTCGCTGGAAATGAGATCCTACGAGCAGTACTTC. Protein: CASSYSLEMRSYEQYF.

The chain uses TRBV10-3 and TRBJ1-2; tentative D call: TRBD1 (5 bases). Looked up from germline, CDR1 is ENHRY and CDR2 is SYGVKD. V was clipped by 3 bases and J by 6 bases, with 11 bases between them. This CDR3 region has 13 residues. In nucleotides, the CDR3 is TGTGCCATCAGTGACGAACCGGGGCATGGCTACACCTTC. Translation: CAISDEPGHGYTF.

V usage is TRBV7-2 and J usage is TRBJ2-2; no firm D call. Germline V gene lookup returns CDR1 SGHTA and CDR2 FQGNSA. CDR3 length equals 14 residues. Trimming took 5 bases from V and 0 from J, leaving 7 bases between them. As DNA, the CDR3 is TGTGCCAGCAGCCGTGACACGAACACCGGGGAGCTGTTTTTT. Amino acids: CASSRDTNTGELFF.

The CDR3 DNA is TGTGCCAGCAGCTTCCAAGGAGTGAACACCGGGGAGCTGTTTTTT. Translated, it gives CASSFQGVNTGELFF. The rearrangement links TRBV7-9 to TRBJ2-2; D remains unclear. Between the trimmed V and J ends, which lost 3 bases and 1 base, there was a span of 9 bases. The germline V gene has CDR1 SEHNR and CDR2 FQNEAQ (reference sequence). The CDR3 length is 15 residues.

As concerns this clone: The sample has other DNA sequences that encode this CDR3 too. The chain is built from TRBV28 and TRBJ2-7; D is uncertain. V was shortened by 3 bases and J by 4 bases, with 10 bases between the two germline ends. Germline CDR1 MDHEN, CDR2 SYDVKM. The CDR3 runs 13 residues. CDR3 coding DNA: TGTGCCAGCAGTTTGGGTGGTCCGTACGAGCAGTACTTC. This gives the protein CASSLGGPYEQYF. Full variable domain (missing parts from reference TRBV28 and TRBJ2-7): DVKVTQSSRYLVKRTGEKVFLECVQDMDHENMFWYRQDPGLGLRLIYFSYDVKMKEKGDIPEGYSVSREKKERFSLILESASTNQTSMYLCASSLGGPYEQYFGPGTRLTVT.

Remarks on this clone: Other DNA sequences within the sample encode an identical CDR3. The chain links TRBV5-1 to TRBJ2-1; 7 nucleotides match TRBD2. Trimming took 0 bases from V and 3 from J; bases not matched to a gene: 3. This CDR3 contains 15 residues. Germline values: CDR1 SGHRS, CDR2 YFSETQ. CDR3 sequence reads: CASSLGLADYNEQFF. CDR3 in DNA: TGCGCCAGCAGCTTGGGGCTAGCGGACTACAATGAGCAGTTCTTC.

The chain uses TRBV7-6 and TRBJ2-5; either TRBD1 or TRBD2 may supply D (5 bases each). Germline CDR1 SGHVS, CDR2 FNYEAQ. The CDR3 extends over 15 amino acids. Trimming took 7 bases from V and 3 from J, leaving 18 bases between them. The chain's CDR3 is CASTRGVSMEETQYF. CDR3 in DNA: TGTGCCAGCACCCGAGGGGTTTCGATGGAAGAGACCCAGTACTTC.

The rearrangement joins TRBV6-6 to TRBJ1-2; 10 bases align to TRBD1. Germline values: CDR1 MNHNY, CDR2 SVGAGI (reference sequence). The V gene end was trimmed by 4 bases and the J gene end by 5 bases; junction bases not matched to a gene: 4. The CDR3 extends over 14 amino acids. CDR3 coding DNA: TGTGCCAGCAGTTCGACAGGGGGCGCATATGGCTACACCTTC. Its protein product is CASSSTGGAYGYTF.

The gene calls are TRBV7-9 and TRBJ1-5, with D possibly matching TRBD1 (5 bases). The CDR3 consists of 15 residues. The V and J ends lost 0 bases and 4 bases respectively, with 10 bases between them. Germline loops: CDR1 SEHNR, CDR2 FQNEAQ (reference sequence). CDR3 nucleotide sequence: TGTGCCAGCAGCTTAGCGGGGCCAGGTAATCAGCCCCAGCATTTT. Amino acid sequence: CASSLAGPGNQPQHF.

The CDR3 reads CASSQWDEQFF. The CDR3 nucleotides read TGTGCCAGCTCCCAGTGGGATGAGCAGTTCTTC. V is TRBV28 and J is TRBJ2-1; D gene unclear. The CDR3 sequence is 11 residues long. V was clipped by 8 bases and J by 8 bases, with 10 bases between them. Germline V gene data show CDR1 as MDHEN and CDR2 as SYDVKM.

The V gene is TRBV10-3, the J gene TRBJ2-2; no clear D gene. CDR3 length: 13 residues. Germline CDR1 reads ENHRY; CDR2 reads SYGVKD. Trimming cost V 2 bases and J 8 bases, with 9 bases left between them. The CDR3 DNA is TGTGCCATCAGTGAGAGTCGGCGGGGGGAGCTGTTTTTT. Its translation is CAISESRRGELFF.

The V call is TRBV20-1, the J call TRBJ2-3; a possible D gene is TRBD2 (6 bases). The CDR3 length is 11 residues. V lost 3 bases and J 8 bases, leaving 9 bases between the germline ends. Germline lookup yields CDR1 DFQATT and CDR2 SNEGSKA (reference sequence). Here the CDR3 reads CSARVGGTQYF. CDR3 DNA sequence: TGCAGTGCTAGGGTCGGGGGTACGCAGTATTTT.

J is TRBJ2-1 and V is TRBV7-9; 9 bases match TRBD1. This CDR3 region has 15 residues. With 1 base clipped from V and 6 bases from J, the junction kept 4 bases outside the gene matches. Germline CDR1 SEHNR, CDR2 FQNEAQ (reference sequence). The CDR3 DNA follows: TGTGCCAGCAGCTTAGGGGACAGGGTAGTCAATGAGCAGTTCTTC. Amino acid sequence: CASSLGDRVVNEQFF. Full variable domain (rest looked up from reference TRBV7-9 and TRBJ2-1): DTGVSQNPRHKITKRGQNVTFRCDPISEHNRLYWYRQTLGQGPEFLTYFQNEAQLEKSRLLSDRFSAERPKGSFSTLEIQRTEQGDSAMYLCASSLGDRVVNEQFFGPGTRLTVL.